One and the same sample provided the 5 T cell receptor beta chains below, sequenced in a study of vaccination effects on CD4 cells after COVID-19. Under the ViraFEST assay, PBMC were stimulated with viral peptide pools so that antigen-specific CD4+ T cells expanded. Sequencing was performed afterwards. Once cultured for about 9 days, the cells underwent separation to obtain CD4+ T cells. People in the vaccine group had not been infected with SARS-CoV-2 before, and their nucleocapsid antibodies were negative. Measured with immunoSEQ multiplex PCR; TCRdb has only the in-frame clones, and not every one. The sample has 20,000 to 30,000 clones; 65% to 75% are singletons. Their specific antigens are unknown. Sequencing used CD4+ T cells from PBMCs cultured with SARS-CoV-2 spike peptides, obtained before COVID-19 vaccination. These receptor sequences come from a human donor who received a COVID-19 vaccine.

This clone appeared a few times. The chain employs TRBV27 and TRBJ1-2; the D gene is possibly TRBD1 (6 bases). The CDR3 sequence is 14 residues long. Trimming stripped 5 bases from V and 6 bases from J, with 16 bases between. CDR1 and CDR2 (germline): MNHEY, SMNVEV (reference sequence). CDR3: CASSTRRQVDGYTF. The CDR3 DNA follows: TGTGCCAGCAGTACACGCCGACAGGTTGATGGCTACACCTTC.

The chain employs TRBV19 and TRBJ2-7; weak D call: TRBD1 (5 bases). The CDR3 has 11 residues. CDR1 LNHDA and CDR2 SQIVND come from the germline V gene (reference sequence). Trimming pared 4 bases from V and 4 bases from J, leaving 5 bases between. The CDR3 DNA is TGTGCCAGTAGTACAGGGTACGAGCAGTACTTC. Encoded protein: CASSTGYEQYF.

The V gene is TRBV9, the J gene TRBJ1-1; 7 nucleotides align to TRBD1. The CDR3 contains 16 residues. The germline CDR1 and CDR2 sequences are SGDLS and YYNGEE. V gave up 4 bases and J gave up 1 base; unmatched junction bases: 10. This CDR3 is CASSPQGPRPNTEAFF. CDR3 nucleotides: TGTGCCAGCAGCCCACAGGGGCCGAGGCCGAACACTGAAGCTTTCTTT.

CDR3 sequence: CASSLATGALYGYTF. CDR3 nucleotide sequence: TGCGCCAGCAGCTTGGCTACCGGGGCTCTCTATGGCTACACCTTC. The V and J genes are TRBV5-1 and TRBJ1-2, with a tentative D call TRBD1 (5 bases). Between the trimmed V and J ends, which lost 0 bases and 4 bases, there was a span of 13 bases. Germline V gene lookup returns CDR1 SGHRS and CDR2 YFSETQ. The CDR3 has 15 residues.

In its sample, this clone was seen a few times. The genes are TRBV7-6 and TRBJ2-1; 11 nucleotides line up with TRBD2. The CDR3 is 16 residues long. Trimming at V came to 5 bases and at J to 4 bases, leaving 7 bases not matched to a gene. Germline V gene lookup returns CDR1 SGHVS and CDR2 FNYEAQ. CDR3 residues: CASSPHLAGGYNEQFF. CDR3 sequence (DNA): TGTGCCAGCAGCCCGCATCTAGCGGGGGGTTACAATGAGCAGTTCTTC.